The rows below give T cell receptor beta chains drawn from one sample of a study of T-cell memory formation after mild COVID-19. TCRdb reprocessed the 5' RACE reads with MiXCR, giving one entry per CDR3 protein. The repertoire includes around 470,000 distinct CDR3 sequences, around 20% of them detected once, and about 8.8% sits in the top ten. Input material: PBMCs or a T cell subset sorted from them (not recorded which). The receptors come from an adult woman who had mild COVID-19 (a few samples of this study predate the infection). Cell type and time point are not known. CDR3s include the opening cysteine and the closing phenylalanine or tryptophan. Each record gives: V gene, D gene, J gene, clone size, CDR3 DNA, CDR3 protein. A D gene is named only where the DNA matches it firmly. Clone size is shown for a subset of rows, as once, few, many or a class of expanded clone.

v_gene: TRBV20-1; d_gene: TRBD2; j_gene: TRBJ2-5; abundance: NA; CDR3nt: TGCAGTGCTCCTAGCGGGGGGCAAGAGACCCAGTACTTC; CDR3aa: CSAPSGGQETQYF
v_gene: TRBV29-1; d_gene: NA; j_gene: TRBJ1-1; abundance: NA; CDR3nt: TGCAGCGTGATGGGGGTCGCTGAAGCTTTCTTT; CDR3aa: CSVMGVAEAFF
v_gene: TRBV6-5; d_gene: NA; j_gene: TRBJ2-7; abundance: NA; CDR3nt: TGTGCCAGCTATAGTCGGGACGGAGCCTACGAGCAGTACTTC; CDR3aa: CASYSRDGAYEQYF
v_gene: TRBV7-3; d_gene: NA; j_gene: TRBJ1-1; abundance: many; CDR3nt: TGTGCCAGCAGCTCAGGAGGTGAAGCTTTCTTT; CDR3aa: CASSSGGEAFF
v_gene: TRBV19; d_gene: NA; j_gene: TRBJ2-2; abundance: NA; CDR3nt: TGTGCCAGTAGTATAATGAGGGTCGATGAAGACGGGGAGCTGTTTTTT; CDR3aa: CASSIMRVDEDGELFF
v_gene: TRBV15; d_gene: NA; j_gene: TRBJ1-1; abundance: few; CDR3nt: TGTGCCACCAGCCCGGACAGCCGATTCGGGGAAGCTTTCTTT; CDR3aa: CATSPDSRFGEAFF
v_gene: TRBV6-1; d_gene: NA; j_gene: TRBJ1-2; abundance: few; CDR3nt: TGTGCCAGCAGTGATCGGGGAACCTATGGCTACACCTTC; CDR3aa: CASSDRGTYGYTF
v_gene: TRBV18; d_gene: NA; j_gene: TRBJ2-5; abundance: NA; CDR3nt: TGTGCCAGCTCACCACCCGCCCGCGTCATGATCGACGAAGAGACCCAGTACTTC; CDR3aa: CASSPPARVMIDEETQYF
v_gene: TRBV12-3/TRBV12-4; d_gene: TRBD1; j_gene: TRBJ1-3; abundance: NA; CDR3nt: TGTGCCACAGAACAGGGGTCCTCTGGAAACACCATATATTTT; CDR3aa: CATEQGSSGNTIYF
v_gene: TRBV5-1; d_gene: TRBD2; j_gene: TRBJ2-1; abundance: many; CDR3nt: TGCGCCAGCAGCGAGTTGGCTAGCGGGGGGGAGCAGTTCTTC; CDR3aa: CASSELASGGEQFF
v_gene: TRBV20-1; d_gene: NA; j_gene: TRBJ2-5; abundance: NA; CDR3nt: TGCAGTGCACGGAAGCCCAAAAAAGAGACCCAGTACTTC; CDR3aa: CSARKPKKETQYF
v_gene: TRBV7-2; d_gene: NA; j_gene: TRBJ1-1; abundance: NA; CDR3nt: TGTGCCAGCAGCAATGGGGGGCGGACTGAAGCTTTCTTT; CDR3aa: CASSNGGRTEAFF
v_gene: TRBV12-3/TRBV12-4; d_gene: NA; j_gene: TRBJ1-5; abundance: NA; CDR3nt: TGTGCCAGCAGTTTCGGGGGGCGCGATCAGCCCCAGCATTTT; CDR3aa: CASSFGGRDQPQHF
v_gene: TRBV6-2/TRBV6-3; d_gene: TRBD2; j_gene: TRBJ2-7; abundance: NA; CDR3nt: TGTGCCAGCACCTCAGCGGGAGCCTACGAGCAGTACTTC; CDR3aa: CASTSAGAYEQYF
v_gene: TRBV3-1; d_gene: NA; j_gene: TRBJ1-1; abundance: few; CDR3nt: TGTGCCAGCAGCCAAGACAGGGTGGGTACTGAAGCTTTCTTT; CDR3aa: CASSQDRVGTEAFF
v_gene: TRBV19; d_gene: TRBD1; j_gene: TRBJ2-7; abundance: few; CDR3nt: TGTGCCAGTAGTATCGGGACAGGGGACTACGAGCAGTACTTC; CDR3aa: CASSIGTGDYEQYF
v_gene: TRBV19; d_gene: NA; j_gene: TRBJ2-5; abundance: few; CDR3nt: TGTGCCAGTAGTCACAGACCCCAAGAGACCCAGTACTTC; CDR3aa: CASSHRPQETQYF
v_gene: TRBV5-1; d_gene: NA; j_gene: TRBJ1-2; abundance: few; CDR3nt: TGCGCCAGCAGCTTGGGAGCAGGGGCAGACCCTTATGGCTACACCTTC; CDR3aa: CASSLGAGADPYGYTF
v_gene: TRBV6-5; d_gene: NA; j_gene: TRBJ2-7; abundance: few; CDR3nt: TGTGCCAGCAGTTACTTTAAAATCGGCGAGCAGTACTTC; CDR3aa: CASSYFKIGEQYF
v_gene: TRBV10-3; d_gene: NA; j_gene: TRBJ1-2; abundance: NA; CDR3nt: TGTGCCATCAGGGAAGCGGCGAACGCTAACTATGGCTACACCTTC; CDR3aa: CAIREAANANYGYTF
v_gene: TRBV27; d_gene: NA; j_gene: TRBJ2-4; abundance: NA; CDR3nt: TGTGCCAGCAGTTTGGGTAGGGGGGGCTTGGCCAAAAACATTCAGTACTTC; CDR3aa: CASSLGRGGLAKNIQYF
v_gene: TRBV2; d_gene: TRBD1; j_gene: TRBJ1-2; abundance: few; CDR3nt: TGTGCCAGCCGCCGACAGGGGGGTTTCTATGGCTACACCTTC; CDR3aa: CASRRQGGFYGYTF
v_gene: TRBV20-1; d_gene: NA; j_gene: TRBJ1-1; abundance: NA; CDR3nt: TGCAGTGCTAGAGGACAGCTGAACACTGAAGCTTTCTTT; CDR3aa: CSARGQLNTEAFF
v_gene: TRBV7-6; d_gene: NA; j_gene: TRBJ2-1; abundance: NA; CDR3nt: TGTGCCAGCAGCTTAGGCGGGACCCCTAATGAGCAGTTCTTC; CDR3aa: CASSLGGTPNEQFF
v_gene: TRBV5-1; d_gene: NA; j_gene: TRBJ2-1; abundance: NA; CDR3nt: TGCGCCAGCAGCTGGGGCAGGACAGACTACAATGAGCAGTTCTTC; CDR3aa: CASSWGRTDYNEQFF
v_gene: TRBV3-1; d_gene: NA; j_gene: TRBJ2-7; abundance: NA; CDR3nt: TGTGCCAGCAGCCAAGATGCCATTCGCGAGCAGTACTTC; CDR3aa: CASSQDAIREQYF
v_gene: TRBV12-3/TRBV12-4; d_gene: NA; j_gene: TRBJ1-5; abundance: few; CDR3nt: TGTGCCAGCAGTTTCGTTGGAAATCAGCCCCAGCATTTT; CDR3aa: CASSFVGNQPQHF
v_gene: TRBV3-1; d_gene: TRBD2; j_gene: TRBJ2-3; abundance: few; CDR3nt: TGTGCCAGCAGCCGGACTAGCGGGGGAAGCACAGATACGCAGTATTTT; CDR3aa: CASSRTSGGSTDTQYF
v_gene: TRBV4-3; d_gene: NA; j_gene: TRBJ1-6; abundance: NA; CDR3nt: TGCGCCAGCAGCCAAGTCAGGGGCGCACCCCTCCACTTT; CDR3aa: CASSQVRGAPLHF
v_gene: TRBV27; d_gene: NA; j_gene: TRBJ1-4; abundance: NA; CDR3nt: TGTGCCAGCAGCCCTCGGGAACTGACTAATGAAAAACTGTTTTTT; CDR3aa: CASSPRELTNEKLFF
v_gene: TRBV20-1; d_gene: NA; j_gene: TRBJ1-4; abundance: NA; CDR3nt: TGCAGTGCTAGAGGGGAGCGAGGTAGTGAAAAACTGTTTTTT; CDR3aa: CSARGERGSEKLFF
v_gene: TRBV12-3/TRBV12-4; d_gene: NA; j_gene: TRBJ2-5; abundance: few; CDR3nt: TGTGCCAGCAGTTTAATGTCCAGGCAAGAGACCCAGTACTTC; CDR3aa: CASSLMSRQETQYF
v_gene: TRBV5-1; d_gene: TRBD1; j_gene: TRBJ2-7; abundance: once; CDR3nt: TGCGCCAGCAGCCAAGGACAGGGAGGCAGTCACGAGCAGTACTTC; CDR3aa: CASSQGQGGSHEQYF
v_gene: TRBV29-1; d_gene: NA; j_gene: TRBJ2-5; abundance: few; CDR3nt: TGCAGCGTCGGAAAAGGAAACCAAGAGACCCAGTACTTC; CDR3aa: CSVGKGNQETQYF
v_gene: TRBV24-1; d_gene: NA; j_gene: TRBJ2-2; abundance: NA; CDR3nt: TGTGCCACCAGTGATTTAGGACGTGACACCGGGGAGCTGTTTTTT; CDR3aa: CATSDLGRDTGELFF
v_gene: TRBV12-3/TRBV12-4; d_gene: NA; j_gene: TRBJ2-2; abundance: NA; CDR3nt: TGTGCCAGCACCACGGGACCCATGTACACCGGGGAGCTGTTTTTT; CDR3aa: CASTTGPMYTGELFF
v_gene: TRBV6-6; d_gene: TRBD1; j_gene: TRBJ1-2; abundance: few; CDR3nt: TGTGCCAGTACAGGGGGCGGAGAAGGCTACACCTTC; CDR3aa: CASTGGGEGYTF
v_gene: TRBV20-1; d_gene: NA; j_gene: TRBJ1-1; abundance: NA; CDR3nt: TGCAGTGCCTTTAGCGACACTGAAGCTTTCTTT; CDR3aa: CSAFSDTEAFF
v_gene: TRBV3-1; d_gene: TRBD1; j_gene: TRBJ1-5; abundance: NA; CDR3nt: TGTGCCAGCAGCCAACATAACAGGGGAGACAATCAGCCCCAGCATTTT; CDR3aa: CASSQHNRGDNQPQHF
v_gene: TRBV5-1; d_gene: TRBD1; j_gene: TRBJ2-1; abundance: NA; CDR3nt: TGCGCCAGCAGCGGGGGGACAGGGAAGGGGTACAATGAGCAGTTCTTC; CDR3aa: CASSGGTGKGYNEQFF
v_gene: TRBV6-2/TRBV6-3; d_gene: NA; j_gene: TRBJ1-2; abundance: few; CDR3nt: TGTGCCAGCAGCTCCTTGGGGTACCCATATGGCTACACCTTC; CDR3aa: CASSSLGYPYGYTF
v_gene: TRBV18; d_gene: NA; j_gene: TRBJ1-6; abundance: few; CDR3nt: TGTGCCAGCTCACCACCGAACGGCAATGCCTCACCCCTCCACTTT; CDR3aa: CASSPPNGNASPLHF
v_gene: TRBV9; d_gene: TRBD2; j_gene: TRBJ2-1; abundance: NA; CDR3nt: TGTGCCAGCAGCGCTTCGGGGACTAGCGGGCCTAGCTCCTACAATGAGCAGTTCTTC; CDR3aa: CASSASGTSGPSSYNEQFF
v_gene: TRBV24-1; d_gene: TRBD2; j_gene: TRBJ2-1; abundance: few; CDR3nt: TGTGCCACCAGTGATCCTCCTAGCGGGAACAATGAGCAGTTCTTC; CDR3aa: CATSDPPSGNNEQFF
v_gene: TRBV6-5; d_gene: TRBD1; j_gene: TRBJ1-1; abundance: NA; CDR3nt: TGTGCCAGCAGTTACTTGGGACAGGGAGACACTGAAGCTTTCTTT; CDR3aa: CASSYLGQGDTEAFF
v_gene: TRBV10-2; d_gene: NA; j_gene: TRBJ1-2; abundance: few; CDR3nt: TGCGCCAGCAGTGTTCAGGTGGACTATGGCTACCCCTTC; CDR3aa: CASSVQVDYGYPF
v_gene: TRBV12-3/TRBV12-4; d_gene: TRBD1; j_gene: TRBJ1-2; abundance: NA; CDR3nt: TGTGCCAGCAGCCCAACGACAGGGGACTATGGCTACACCTTC; CDR3aa: CASSPTTGDYGYTF
v_gene: TRBV6-4; d_gene: NA; j_gene: TRBJ2-1; abundance: NA; CDR3nt: TGTGCCAGCAGAAAGGATGGGAATTACAATGAGCAGTTCTTC; CDR3aa: CASRKDGNYNEQFF
v_gene: TRBV5-1; d_gene: NA; j_gene: TRBJ2-3; abundance: few; CDR3nt: TGCGCCAGCAGCTCGAGACTTGGGAGCACAGATACGCAGTATTTT; CDR3aa: CASSSRLGSTDTQYF
v_gene: TRBV7-6; d_gene: TRBD1; j_gene: TRBJ2-1; abundance: few; CDR3nt: TGTGCCAGCAGCTTAGTGGGACAGGACAACAATGAGCAGTTCTTC; CDR3aa: CASSLVGQDNNEQFF
v_gene: TRBV5-1; d_gene: TRBD1; j_gene: TRBJ2-1; abundance: many; CDR3nt: TGCGCCAGCAGCCTTGGACAGGGATACAATGAGCAGTTCTTC; CDR3aa: CASSLGQGYNEQFF
v_gene: TRBV20-1; d_gene: NA; j_gene: TRBJ1-2; abundance: NA; CDR3nt: TGCAGTGCTAGAGATGTTGGCAGGGACTATGGCTACACCTTC; CDR3aa: CSARDVGRDYGYTF
v_gene: TRBV6-1; d_gene: NA; j_gene: TRBJ2-3; abundance: NA; CDR3nt: TGTGCCAGCAGTGAAAGGGACGCCACAGATACGCAGTATTTT; CDR3aa: CASSERDATDTQYF
v_gene: TRBV30; d_gene: NA; j_gene: TRBJ2-1; abundance: NA; CDR3nt: TGTGCCTGGGGTTCTATGGGCGCCCGATACAATGAGCAGTTCTTC; CDR3aa: CAWGSMGARYNEQFF
v_gene: TRBV4-3; d_gene: NA; j_gene: TRBJ2-6; abundance: NA; CDR3nt: TGCGCCAGCAGCCTTAGCGTCCGCGTAGCTGGGGCCAACGTCCTGACTTTC; CDR3aa: CASSLSVRVAGANVLTF
v_gene: TRBV3-1; d_gene: NA; j_gene: TRBJ1-2; abundance: NA; CDR3nt: TGTGCCAGCAGCCGGTGGGAAGAGGGGAACTATGGCTACACCTTC; CDR3aa: CASSRWEEGNYGYTF
v_gene: TRBV6-5; d_gene: TRBD1; j_gene: TRBJ2-7; abundance: NA; CDR3nt: TGTGCCAGCAGCCTAAGTCCCGGGACAGACGTAACCTACGAGCAGTACTTC; CDR3aa: CASSLSPGTDVTYEQYF
v_gene: TRBV7-2; d_gene: TRBD1; j_gene: TRBJ1-5; abundance: few; CDR3nt: TGTGCCAGCAGCTATGGGACAGGACTCAATCAGCCCCAGCATTTT; CDR3aa: CASSYGTGLNQPQHF
v_gene: TRBV21-1; d_gene: NA; j_gene: TRBJ2-3; abundance: NA; CDR3nt: TGTGCCAGCAGCAAAGGAATTACCCTAGATACGCAGTATTTT; CDR3aa: CASSKGITLDTQYF